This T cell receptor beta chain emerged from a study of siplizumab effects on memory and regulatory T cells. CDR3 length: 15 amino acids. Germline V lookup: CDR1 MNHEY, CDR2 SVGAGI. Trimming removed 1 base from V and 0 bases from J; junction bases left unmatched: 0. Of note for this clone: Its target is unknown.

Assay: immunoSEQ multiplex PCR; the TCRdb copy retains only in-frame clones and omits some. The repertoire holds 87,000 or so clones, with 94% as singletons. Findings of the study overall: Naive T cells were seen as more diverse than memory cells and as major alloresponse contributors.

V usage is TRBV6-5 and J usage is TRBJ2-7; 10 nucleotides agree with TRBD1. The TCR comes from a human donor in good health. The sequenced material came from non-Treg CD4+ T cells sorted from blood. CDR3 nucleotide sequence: TGTGCCAGCAGTTACTGGACAGGGGGCTCCTACGAGCAGTACTTC. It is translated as CASSYWTGGSYEQYF.